The 13 T cell receptor beta chains reported below all come from one sample, sequenced in a study of blood T cell repertoires in COVID-19. Data came from immunoSEQ multiplex PCR; TCRdb stores just in-frame clones and leaves some out. This table holds 150,000 to 200,000 clones, about 90% found once. The specimen sequenced was peripheral blood. The receptors derive from a man aged 40-55 years with active or convalescent COVID-19.

This chain links TRBV11-3 with TRBJ1-1; no clear D gene. The CDR3 sequence is 12 residues long. Germline-derived CDR1 and CDR2 are SGHNT and YENEEA. Trimming shortened V by 5 bases and J by 1 base, and 5 bases separated the two germline ends. The CDR3: CASSLSNTEAFF. CDR3 DNA sequence: TGTGCCAGCAGCCTATCGAACACTGAAGCTTTCTTT.

This rearrangement joins TRBV27 to TRBJ1-6; possibly TRBD1 for D (6 bases). Trimming shortened V by 5 bases and J by 9 bases, and 20 bases separated the two germline ends. The CDR3 spans 16 residues. CDR1 and CDR2 (germline): MNHEY, SMNVEV (reference sequence). CDR3 in amino acids: CASSPIHSTGSSPLHF. The CDR3, as DNA: TGTGCCAGCAGTCCTATCCACTCTACAGGGTCTTCACCCCTCCACTTT.

The rearrangement links TRBV4-1 to TRBJ1-1; the D gene is possibly TRBD1 (6 bases). Between the trimmed V and J ends, which lost 2 bases and 0 bases, there was a span of 16 bases. This CDR3 is 17 amino acids long. CDR1 is MGHRA and CDR2 is YSYEKL in the germline V gene. CDR3 in DNA: TGCGCCAGCAGCCAATTACACAGGGAATCGATGAACACTGAAGCTTTCTTT. Encoded protein: CASSQLHRESMNTEAFF.

The V gene is TRBV11-2, the J gene TRBJ2-7, with D uncertain. Germline lookup yields CDR1 SGHAT and CDR2 FQNNGV. Trimming stripped 0 bases from V and 3 bases from J, with 12 bases between. This CDR3 comprises 15 residues. The CDR3 sequence is CASSLDTFRFYEQYF. The DNA of the CDR3 is TGTGCCAGCAGCTTAGATACATTCAGATTCTACGAGCAGTACTTC.

The V call is TRBV19, the J call TRBJ1-2, with 9 bases matching TRBD1. V shed 9 bases, J shed 5 bases, and the junction held 7 bases outside the gene matches. The CDR3 is 13 residues long. Germline CDR1 LNHDA, CDR2 SQIVND (reference sequence). CDR3 sequence reads: CASARDRDYGYTF. In DNA, the CDR3 is TGTGCCAGCGCCCGGGACAGGGATTATGGCTACACCTTC. Looking up the rest from reference TRBV19 and TRBJ1-2 gives the full variable domain: DGGITQSPKYLFRKEGQNVTLSCEQNLNHDAMYWYRQDPGQGLRLIYYSQIVNDFQKGDIAEGYSVSREKKESFPLTVTSAQKNPTAFYLCASARDRDYGYTFGSGTRLTVV.

The chain combines TRBV19 with TRBJ2-1; 11 bases match TRBD2. The junction had 10 bases not matched to a gene; V was cut back by 5 bases and J by 7 bases. Germline-derived CDR1 and CDR2 are LNHDA and SQIVND (reference sequence). The CDR3 has 16 amino acids. CDR3 loop: CASSPRTSGRGNEQFF. The CDR3 DNA sequence: TGTGCCAGTAGTCCCCGGACTAGCGGGCGAGGGAATGAGCAGTTCTTC.

V and J are TRBV30 and TRBJ1-2, with D possibly being TRBD1 (6 bases). Trimming cost V 4 bases and J 0 bases, with 15 bases left between them. The CDR3 sequence is 15 residues long. Germline V gives CDR1 GTSNPN, CDR2 SVGIG (reference sequence). The CDR3 spells CAWNLGTIPNYGYTF. CDR3 DNA: TGTGCCTGGAATCTGGGGACAATTCCTAACTATGGCTACACCTTC.

This clone has just a few counts. The genes are TRBV24-1 and TRBJ1-5; D possibly corresponds to TRBD1 (6 bases). V was shortened by 5 bases and J by 0 bases, with 16 bases between the two germline ends. This CDR3 comprises 17 residues. Looked up from germline, CDR1 is KGHDR and CDR2 is SFDVKD. The DNA of the CDR3 is TGTGCCACCAGTGTCGTGGGACACCTTTATAGCAATCAGCCCCAGCATTTT. Its translation is CATSVVGHLYSNQPQHF.

This chain links TRBV20-1 with TRBJ1-6; 8 bases match TRBD1. CDR1 is DFQATT, CDR2 SNEGSKA, per germline (reference sequence). Unmatched junction bases numbered 9, after V lost 3 bases and J lost 8 bases. CDR3 length: 15 residues. CDR3 sequence: CSASTGRQGYSPLHF. For the CDR3, the DNA is TGCAGTGCTAGTACTGGGAGACAGGGGTATTCACCCCTCCACTTT.

A few counts support this clone. This sequence joins TRBV4-1 and TRBJ2-2, with TRBD1 matching over 8 bases. Trimming took 4 bases from V and 5 from J; bases not matched to a gene: 6. Germline V gene lookup returns CDR1 MGHRA and CDR2 YSYEKL. The CDR3 sequence is 15 residues long. The CDR3 nucleotides are TGCGCCAGCAGCCTGGACAGGGCAGTTACCGGGGAGCTGTTTTTT. As protein: CASSLDRAVTGELFF.

In this sample, this clone turned up once. This sequence joins TRBV4-1 and TRBJ2-7; TRBD2 matches at 8 bases. From germline, CDR1 is MGHRA and CDR2 YSYEKL. The trim removed 0 bases at V and 0 bases at J, leaving 7 bases unmatched. The CDR3 is made up of 17 amino acids. CDR3 nucleotides: TGCGCCAGCAGCCAAGATCGGGGGGGACGTAGCTCCTACGAGCAGTACTTC. This codes for CASSQDRGGRSSYEQYF.

This clone was seen more than once but under ten times. The chain carries TRBV30 and TRBJ1-6; D possibly corresponds to TRBD1 (5 bases). V was pared by 3 bases and J by 8 bases, with 11 bases between. From germline, CDR1 is GTSNPN and CDR2 SVGIG (reference sequence). The CDR3 is 13 residues long. The CDR3 spells CAWRGGADSPLHF. The CDR3 nucleotides are TGTGCCTGGAGGGGAGGGGCAGATTCACCCCTCCACTTT. The full variable domain, completed using reference TRBV30 and TRBJ1-6, is SQTIHQWPATLVQPVGSPLSLECTVEGTSNPNLYWYRQAAGRGLQLLFYSVGIGQISSEVPQNLSASRPQDRQFILSSKKLLLSDSGFYLCAWRGGADSPLHFGNGTRLTVT.

The table lists this clone with a few counts. This sequence joins TRBV29-1 and TRBJ1-4, with 9 nucleotides matching TRBD1. The CDR3 runs to 13 residues. CDR1 and CDR2 (germline): SQVTM, ANQGSEA. The V and J ends lost 6 bases and 2 bases, in that order; junction bases with no gene match: 1. The CDR3 nucleotides read TGCAGCGTGGGACAGGGCACTAATGAAAAACTGTTTTTT. Protein product: CSVGQGTNEKLFF.